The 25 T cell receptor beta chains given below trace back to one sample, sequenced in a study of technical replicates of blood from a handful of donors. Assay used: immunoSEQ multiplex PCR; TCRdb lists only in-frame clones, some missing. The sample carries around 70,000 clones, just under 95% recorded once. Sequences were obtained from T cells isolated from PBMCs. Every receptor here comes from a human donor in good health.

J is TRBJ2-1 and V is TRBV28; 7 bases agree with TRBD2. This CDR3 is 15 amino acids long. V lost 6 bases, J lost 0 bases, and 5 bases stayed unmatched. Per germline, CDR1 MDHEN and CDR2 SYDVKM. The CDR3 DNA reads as TGTGCCAGCAGAAAAAGCGGGAACTCCTACAATGAGCAGTTCTTC. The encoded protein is CASRKSGNSYNEQFF.

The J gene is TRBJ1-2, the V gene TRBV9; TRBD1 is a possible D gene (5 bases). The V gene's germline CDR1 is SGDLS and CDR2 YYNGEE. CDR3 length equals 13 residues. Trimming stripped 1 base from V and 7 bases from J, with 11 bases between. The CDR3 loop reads CASSVSSGFGYTF. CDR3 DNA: TGTGCCAGCAGCGTATCCTCAGGGTTTGGCTACACCTTC.

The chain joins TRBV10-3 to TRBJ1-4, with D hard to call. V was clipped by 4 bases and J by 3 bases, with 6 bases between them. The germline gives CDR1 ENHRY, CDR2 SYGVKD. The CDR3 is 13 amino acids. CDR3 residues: CAISVSANEKLFF. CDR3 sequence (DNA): TGTGCCATCAGTGTTTCTGCTAATGAAAAACTGTTTTTT.

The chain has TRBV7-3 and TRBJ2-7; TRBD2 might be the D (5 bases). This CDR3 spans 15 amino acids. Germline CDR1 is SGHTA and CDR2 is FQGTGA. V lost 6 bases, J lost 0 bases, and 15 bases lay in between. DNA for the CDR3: TGTGCCAGCAGTCGCGGGTCAGCGAGCTCCTACGAGCAGTACTTC. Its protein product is CASSRGSASSYEQYF.

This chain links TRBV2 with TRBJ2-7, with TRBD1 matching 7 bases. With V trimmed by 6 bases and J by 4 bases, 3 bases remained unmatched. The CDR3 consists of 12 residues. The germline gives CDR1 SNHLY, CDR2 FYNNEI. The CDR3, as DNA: TGTGCCAGCAGACCGACAGGGTACGAGCAGTACTTC. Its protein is CASRPTGYEQYF.

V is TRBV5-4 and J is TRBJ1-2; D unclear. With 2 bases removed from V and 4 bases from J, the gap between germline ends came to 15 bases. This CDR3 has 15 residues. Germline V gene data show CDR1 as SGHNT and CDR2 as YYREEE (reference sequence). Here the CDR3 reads CASSLSFSFSYGYTF. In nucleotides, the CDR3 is TGTGCCAGCAGCTTAAGTTTTTCGTTCAGCTATGGCTACACCTTC.

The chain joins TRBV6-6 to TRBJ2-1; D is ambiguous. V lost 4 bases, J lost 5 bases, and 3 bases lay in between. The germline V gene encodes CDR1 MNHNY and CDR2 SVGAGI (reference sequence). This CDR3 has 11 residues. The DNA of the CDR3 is TGTGCCAGCAGTTTAAACAATGAGCAGTTCTTC. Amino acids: CASSLNNEQFF.

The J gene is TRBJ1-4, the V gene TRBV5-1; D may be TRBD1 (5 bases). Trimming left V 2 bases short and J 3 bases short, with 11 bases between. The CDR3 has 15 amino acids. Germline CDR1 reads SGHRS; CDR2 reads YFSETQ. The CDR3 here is CASSFSGPANEKLFF. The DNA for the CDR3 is TGCGCCAGCAGCTTTTCAGGGCCAGCTAATGAAAAACTGTTTTTT.

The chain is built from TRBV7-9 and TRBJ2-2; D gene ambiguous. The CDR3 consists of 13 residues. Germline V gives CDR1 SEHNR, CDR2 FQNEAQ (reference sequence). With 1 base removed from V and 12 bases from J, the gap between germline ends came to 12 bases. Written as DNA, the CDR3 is TGTGCCAGCAGCTTAGATAGCCAAATGAAGCTGTTTTTT. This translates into CASSLDSQMKLFF. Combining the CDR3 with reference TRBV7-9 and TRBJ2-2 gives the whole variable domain DTGVSQNPRHKITKRGQNVTFRCDPISEHNRLYWYRQTLGQGPEFLTYFQNEAQLEKSRLLSDRFSAERPKGSFSTLEIQRTEQGDSAMYLCASSLDSQMKLFFGEGSRLTVL.

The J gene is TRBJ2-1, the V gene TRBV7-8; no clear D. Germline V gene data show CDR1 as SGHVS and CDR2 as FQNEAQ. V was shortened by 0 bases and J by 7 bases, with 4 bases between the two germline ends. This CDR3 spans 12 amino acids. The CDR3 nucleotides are TGTGCCAGCAGCTTAGCGTCAAATGAGCAGTTCTTC. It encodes CASSLASNEQFF. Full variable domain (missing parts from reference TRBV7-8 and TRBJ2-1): GAGVSQSPRYKVAKRGQDVALRCDPISGHVSLFWYQQALGQGPEFLTYFQNEAQLDKSGLPSDRFFAERPEGSVSTLKIQRTQQEDSAVYLCASSLASNEQFFGPGTRLTVL.

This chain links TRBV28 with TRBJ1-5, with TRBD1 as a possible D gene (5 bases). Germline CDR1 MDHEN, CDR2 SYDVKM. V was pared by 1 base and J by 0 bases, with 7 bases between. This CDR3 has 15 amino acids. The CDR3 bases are TGTGCCAGCAGTTTATTCAGGGTTAGCAATCAGCCCCAGCATTTT. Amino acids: CASSLFRVSNQPQHF.

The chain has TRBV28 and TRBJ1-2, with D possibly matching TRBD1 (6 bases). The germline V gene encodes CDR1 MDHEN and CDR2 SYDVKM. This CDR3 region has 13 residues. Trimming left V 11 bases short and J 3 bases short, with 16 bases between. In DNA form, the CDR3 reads TGTGCCTACAAGGACAGACAGTACTATGGCTACACCTTC. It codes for CAYKDRQYYGYTF.

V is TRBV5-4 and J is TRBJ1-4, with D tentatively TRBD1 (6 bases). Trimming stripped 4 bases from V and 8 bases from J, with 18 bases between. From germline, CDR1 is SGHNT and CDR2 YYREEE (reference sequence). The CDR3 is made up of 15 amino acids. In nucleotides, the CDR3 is TGTGCCAGCAGCCGGTCTCAGGGGACGGAGGAAAAACTGTTTTTT. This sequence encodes CASSRSQGTEEKLFF. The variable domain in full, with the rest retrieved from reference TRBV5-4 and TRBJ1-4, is ETGVTQSPTHLIKTRGQQVTLRCSSQSGHNTVSWYQQALGQGPQFIFQYYREEENGRGNFPPRFSGLQFPNYSSELNVNALELDDSALYLCASSRSQGTEEKLFFGSGTQLSVL.

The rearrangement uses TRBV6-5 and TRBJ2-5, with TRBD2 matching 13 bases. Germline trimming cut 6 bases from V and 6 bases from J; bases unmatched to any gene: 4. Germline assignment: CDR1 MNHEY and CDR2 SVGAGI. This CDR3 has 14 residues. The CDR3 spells CASRPGLAGQTQYF. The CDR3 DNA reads TGTGCCAGCAGACCGGGACTAGCGGGGCAGACCCAGTACTTC.

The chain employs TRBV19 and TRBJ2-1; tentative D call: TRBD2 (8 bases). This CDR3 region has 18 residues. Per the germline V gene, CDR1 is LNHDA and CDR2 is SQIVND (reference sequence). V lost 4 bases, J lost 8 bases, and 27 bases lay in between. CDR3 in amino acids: CASSTGQLSGIYFDEQFF. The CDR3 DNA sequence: TGTGCCAGTAGTACGGGACAGCTTAGCGGGATATATTTCGATGAGCAGTTCTTC.

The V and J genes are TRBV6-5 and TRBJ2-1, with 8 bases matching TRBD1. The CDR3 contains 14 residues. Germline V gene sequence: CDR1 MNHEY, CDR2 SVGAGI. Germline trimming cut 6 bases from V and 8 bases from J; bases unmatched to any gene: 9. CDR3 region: CASSQRDRTHEQFF. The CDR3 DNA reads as TGTGCCAGCAGCCAGAGGGACAGGACCCATGAGCAGTTCTTC.

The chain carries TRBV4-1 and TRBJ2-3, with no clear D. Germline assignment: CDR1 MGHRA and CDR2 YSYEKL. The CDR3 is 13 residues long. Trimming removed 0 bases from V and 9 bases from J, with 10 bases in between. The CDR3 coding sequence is TGCGCCAGCAGCCAAGATCGGTCCGTAACGCAGTATTTT. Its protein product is CASSQDRSVTQYF.

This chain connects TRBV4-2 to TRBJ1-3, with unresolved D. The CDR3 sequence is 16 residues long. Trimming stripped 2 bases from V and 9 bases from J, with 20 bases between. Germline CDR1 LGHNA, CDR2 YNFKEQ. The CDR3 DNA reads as TGTGCCAGCAGCCAAAAATGGCGGGCATCGGCTGCCACCATATATTTT. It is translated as CASSQKWRASAATIYF.

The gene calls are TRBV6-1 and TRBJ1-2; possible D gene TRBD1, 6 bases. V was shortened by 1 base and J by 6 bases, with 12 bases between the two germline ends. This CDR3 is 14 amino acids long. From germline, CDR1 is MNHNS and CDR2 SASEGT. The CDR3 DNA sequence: TGTGCCAGCAGTGAAGATCGGGACACAGATGGCTACACCTTC. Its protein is CASSEDRDTDGYTF.

This chain's CDR3 is CASSQLTYYSGNTIYF. DNA for the CDR3: TGCGCCAGCAGCCAATTAACATACTACTCTGGAAACACCATATATTTT. V is TRBV4-1 and J is TRBJ1-3, with D hard to call. V was clipped by 2 bases and J by 0 bases, with 11 bases between them. The CDR3 contains 16 residues. The germline V gene encodes CDR1 MGHRA and CDR2 YSYEKL.

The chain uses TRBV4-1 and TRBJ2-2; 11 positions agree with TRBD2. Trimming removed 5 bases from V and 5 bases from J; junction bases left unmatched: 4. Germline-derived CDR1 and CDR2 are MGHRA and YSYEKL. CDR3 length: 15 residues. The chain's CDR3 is CASSFRTSGTGELFF. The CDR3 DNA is TGCGCCAGCAGCTTCAGGACTAGCGGGACCGGGGAGCTGTTTTTT.

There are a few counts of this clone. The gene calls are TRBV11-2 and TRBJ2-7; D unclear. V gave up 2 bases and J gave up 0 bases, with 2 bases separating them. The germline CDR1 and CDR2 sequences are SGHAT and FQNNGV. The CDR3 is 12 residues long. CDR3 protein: CASSLRSYEQYF. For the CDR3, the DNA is TGTGCCAGCAGCTTACGCTCCTACGAGCAGTACTTC.

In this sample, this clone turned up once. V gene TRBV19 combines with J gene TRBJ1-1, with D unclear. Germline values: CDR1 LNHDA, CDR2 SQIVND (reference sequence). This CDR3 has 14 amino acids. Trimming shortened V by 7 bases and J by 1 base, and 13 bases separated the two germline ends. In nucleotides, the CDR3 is TGTGCCAGTACCATGAGACACCCGAACACTGAAGCTTTCTTT. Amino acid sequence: CASTMRHPNTEAFF.

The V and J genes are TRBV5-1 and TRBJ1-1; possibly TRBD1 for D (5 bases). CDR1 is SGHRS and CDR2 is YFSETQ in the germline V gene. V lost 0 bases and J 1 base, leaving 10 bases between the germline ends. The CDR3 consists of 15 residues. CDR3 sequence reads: CASSLGQTKNTEAFF. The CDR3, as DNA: TGCGCCAGCAGCTTGGGACAGACCAAGAACACTGAAGCTTTCTTT.

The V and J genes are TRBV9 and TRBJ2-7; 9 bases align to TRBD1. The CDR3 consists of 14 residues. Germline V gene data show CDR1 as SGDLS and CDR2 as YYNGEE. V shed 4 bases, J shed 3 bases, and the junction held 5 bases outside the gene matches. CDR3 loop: CASSKTGGLYEQYF. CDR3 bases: TGTGCCAGCAGCAAAACAGGGGGCCTCTACGAGCAGTACTTC.